The TCR beta chain under discussion was sequenced for a study of blood T cell repertoires in COVID-19. Study at large: Donors in the United States, Italy and Spain gave samples during acute or convalescent COVID-19. T cells, B-cell-depleted T cells, or PBMCs supplied cDNA or gDNA.

Original handling: Reference gene primer amplification yielded estimated nucleated cell counts. Generated by immunoSEQ multiplex PCR, the TCRdb table keeps only in-frame clones and is missing some. V and J calls and clone size are copied from that table; D and trimming were computed from the DNA. Of approximately 190,000 clones detected, 88% appear once; the ten largest clones hold roughly 6%. V lost 5 bases and J lost 4, with 14 bases in between. Germline CDR1 is MGHDK and CDR2 is SYGVNS. The CDR3 is 14 residues long. The clonotype originates from a man between 35 and 55 years old with active or convalescent COVID-19. The sequenced sample consisted of peripheral blood. The chain uses TRBV25-1 and TRBJ1-1, with a possible D match to TRBD1 (5 bases). This chain's CDR3 is CASSNYQGGTEAFF. CDR3 DNA: TGTGCCAGCAGTAATTACCAGGGAGGCACTGAAGCTTTCTTT.